The subject of this entry is one T cell receptor (beta chain). The antigen is unknown. This entry is derived from a study of CXCR3-negative and CXCR3-positive naive CD8 T cells. Study-level points and caveats: The study found CXCR3 expression partially decreased after cryopreservation and ran most assays on fresh PBMCs. Naive subsets had comparable surface CD5; TCR strength was inferred from TRB CDR3 properties. TRB CDR3s of CXCR3-positive naive cells were more hydrophobic than those of CXCR3-negative naive cells.

A few hundred thousand cells per CD8+ T cell subset were flow-sorted in triplicate. The libraries of TRB cDNA were constructed through 5' RACE using UMI labels. Following a re-call of the 5' RACE reads, TCRdb has one entry per CDR3 protein and lacks DNA. Its table lists some 150,000 distinct CDR3 sequences. This CDR3 comprises 13 residues. Germline V gives CDR1 KGHSH, CDR2 LQKENI. The TCR was taken from a human donor in good health. Some clones in this sample may be carry-over from other donors' samples. The source material was naive CXCR3+ CD8+ T cells from blood. Specified subset: CD45RO-CCR7+CD27+CD95- naive CD8+ T cells expressing CXCR3 (TNR3+). The chain joins TRBV18 to TRBJ2-1. This CDR3 is CASSPPLRNEQFF. Full variable domain (rest looked up from reference TRBV18 and TRBJ2-1): NAGVMQNPRHLVRRRGQEARLRCSPMKGHSHVYWYRQLPEEGLKFMVYLQKENIIDESGMPKERFSAEFPKEGPSILRIQQVVRGDSAAYFCASSPPLRNEQFFGPGTRLTVL.